This record covers a single T cell receptor beta chain. The record originates from a study of T cell responses to AZD1222 COVID-19 vaccine. Assay: immunoSEQ multiplex PCR; the TCRdb copy retains only in-frame clones and omits some. The repertoire holds 150,000 to 200,000 clones, about 90% seen once, with 2.5% to 3% in the top ten. The specimen comprised peripheral blood, sampled on day 0 of MenACWY control vaccination. The TCR originated in an adult in good health.

The CDR3 is CASSVAWADNEQFF. The CDR3 DNA sequence: TGTGCCAGCAGCGTAGCATGGGCGGACAATGAGCAGTTCTTC. The genes are TRBV9 and TRBJ2-1, with D unresolved. Between the trimmed V and J ends, which lost 0 bases and 5 bases, there was a span of 9 bases. Germline lookup yields CDR1 SGDLS and CDR2 YYNGEE. There are 14 residues in the CDR3.